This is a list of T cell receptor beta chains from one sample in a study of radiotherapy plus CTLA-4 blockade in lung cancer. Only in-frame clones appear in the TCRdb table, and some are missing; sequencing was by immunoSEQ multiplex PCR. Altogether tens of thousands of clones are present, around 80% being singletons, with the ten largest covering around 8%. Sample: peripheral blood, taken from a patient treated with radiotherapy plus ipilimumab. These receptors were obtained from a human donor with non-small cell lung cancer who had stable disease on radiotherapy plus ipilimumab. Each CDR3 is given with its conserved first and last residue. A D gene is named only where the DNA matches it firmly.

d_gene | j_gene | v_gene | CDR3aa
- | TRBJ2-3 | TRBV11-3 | CASTLGGSTDTQYF
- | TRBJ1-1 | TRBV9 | CASSVSALNTEAFF
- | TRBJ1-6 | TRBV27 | CASSNLGDSPLHF
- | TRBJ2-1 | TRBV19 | CASSAIGSSNEQFF
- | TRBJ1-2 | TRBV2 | CASSETAGANYGYTF
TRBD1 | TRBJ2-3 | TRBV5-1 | CASSLGGTGSTDTQYF
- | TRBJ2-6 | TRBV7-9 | CASRFGQSSGANVLTF
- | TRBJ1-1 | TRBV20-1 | CSARGNTEAFF
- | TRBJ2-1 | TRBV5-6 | CASSLGDYNEQFF
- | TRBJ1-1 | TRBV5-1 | CASSIGQTMNTEAFF
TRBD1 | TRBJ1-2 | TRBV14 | CASSHGTEYGYTF
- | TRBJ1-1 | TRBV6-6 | CASSYLSVEVKAFF
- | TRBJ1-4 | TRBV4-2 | CASSQGMGPGWGQAKLFF
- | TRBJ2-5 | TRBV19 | CASNGAGETQYF
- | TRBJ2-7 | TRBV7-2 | CASSVFSEQYF
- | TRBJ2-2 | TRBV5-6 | CASSLSPPNTGELFF
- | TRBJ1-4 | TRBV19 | CASSRPRNEKLFF
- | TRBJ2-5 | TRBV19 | CASKEQGSIGTQYF
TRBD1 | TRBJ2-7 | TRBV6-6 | CATRDRNYEQYF
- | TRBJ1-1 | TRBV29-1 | CSVEGGVNTEAFF
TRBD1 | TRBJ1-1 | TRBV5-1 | CASSLRQGGSTEAFF
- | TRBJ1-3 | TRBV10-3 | CATHDRTVNSGNTIYF
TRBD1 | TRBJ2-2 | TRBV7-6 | CASSYRQGPGELFF
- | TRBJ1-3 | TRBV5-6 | CASSFDRRSSGNTIYF
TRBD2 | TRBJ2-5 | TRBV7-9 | CASSLLAGGAETQYF
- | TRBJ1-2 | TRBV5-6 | CASSLATAIYGYTF
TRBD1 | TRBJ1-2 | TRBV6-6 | CASRLGTGGGYTF
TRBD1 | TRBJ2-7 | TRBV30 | CAWRVRDRDEQYF
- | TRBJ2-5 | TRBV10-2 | CASISGETQYF
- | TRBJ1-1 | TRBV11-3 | CASSLDGGQGLNTEAFF
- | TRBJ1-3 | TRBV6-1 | CASDIGTPGNTIYF
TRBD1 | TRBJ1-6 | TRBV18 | CASSLDGQASPGNTFNSPLHF
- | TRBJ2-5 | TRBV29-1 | CSVEVGAQETQYF
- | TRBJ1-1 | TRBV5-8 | CASSLELSAEAFF
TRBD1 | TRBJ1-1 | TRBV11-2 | CASSLGPRRDSHTEAFF
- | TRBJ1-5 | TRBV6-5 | CASSYSKGGANQPQHF
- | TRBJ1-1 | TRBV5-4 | CASSLEGTEAFF
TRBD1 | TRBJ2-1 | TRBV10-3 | CAVGQGTGNEQFF
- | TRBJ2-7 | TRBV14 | CASSQAGAEIFKYF
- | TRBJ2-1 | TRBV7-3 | CASSFRGGLGGGEQFF
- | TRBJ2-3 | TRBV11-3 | CASSLGGTDTQYF
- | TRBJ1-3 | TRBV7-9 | CASSPPVGNTIYF
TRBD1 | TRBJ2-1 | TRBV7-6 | CASSFFDRGLDNEQFF
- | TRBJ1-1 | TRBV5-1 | CASSLFGGNTEAFF
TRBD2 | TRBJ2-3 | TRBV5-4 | CASSLSLAGGRADTQYF
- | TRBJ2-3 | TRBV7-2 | CASSFRRTDTQYF
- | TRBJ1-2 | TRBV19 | CASSDGGAGDYGYTF
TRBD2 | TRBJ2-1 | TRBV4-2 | CASSPSKTSGANNEQFF
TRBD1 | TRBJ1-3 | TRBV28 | CASRYSGQGGNTIYF